This TCR beta chain was sequenced in a study of T cell responses to AZD1222 COVID-19 vaccine. Overall study findings and caveats: It was only after the peak T cell response that any repertoires were sampled. Spike was spanned by vaccine-associated CD4 TCRs, with dominance at 160-218 and 743-854. The donors showed a predominance of white British ancestry and of females, with possible underestimation of clonal diversity. Unmutated variant regions are reportedly the target of nearly half of TCRs that are spike-specific.

Generated by immunoSEQ multiplex PCR, the TCRdb table keeps only in-frame clones and is missing some. The sample comprises approximately 110,000 clones, about 88% of which are singletons, and approximately 45% rests with the top ten. Concerning this clone itself: Antigen unknown.

The clonotype was recovered from an adult who received the AZD1222 COVID-19 vaccine. Specimen: peripheral blood, collected 28 days after the second AZD1222 dose.

CDR3 coding DNA: TGCGCCAGCAGTCCAACAGGGGGCCCTTCGGGTCAGCCCCAGCATTTT. Translating gives CASSPTGGPSGQPQHF. The rearrangement uses TRBV4-1 and TRBJ1-5; the match to TRBD1 covers 9 bases. This CDR3 comprises 16 residues. V gave up 6 bases and J gave up 6 bases; unmatched junction bases: 12. Germline V lookup: CDR1 MGHRA, CDR2 YSYEKL.